This is a list of T cell receptor beta chains from one sample in a study of T cells in Graves' hyperthyroidism and ophthalmopathy. MiXCR was run by TCRdb on the multiplex PCR reads, yielding one entry per CDR3 protein. The sample includes approximately 380,000 distinct CDR3 sequences, over 12% of them seen just once. Sequencing was performed on blood. Every receptor here comes from a man aged 50-60 years with Graves' ophthalmopathy. Both conserved end residues are part of each CDR3. Fields, in order: clone size, CDR3 length, J gene, V gene, D gene, CDR3 protein, CDR3 DNA. The D gene is left open where the match is weak. Clone size appears in some rows only: once, few, many, or a class for an expanded clone.

clone_size: many; cdr3_length: 16; j_call: TRBJ2-2; v_call: TRBV5-1; d_call: TRBD1; cdr3_aa: CASSLERTGNTGELFF; cdr3_nt: TGCGCCAGCAGCTTGGAACGGACAGGGAACACCGGGGAGCTGTTTTTT
clone_size: many; cdr3_length: 13; j_call: TRBJ1-5; v_call: TRBV12-3/TRBV12-4; d_call: .; cdr3_aa: CASSLNLNQPQHF; cdr3_nt: TGTGCCAGCAGTTTGAACCTGAATCAGCCCCAGCATTTT
clone_size: .; cdr3_length: 16; j_call: TRBJ1-6; v_call: TRBV2; d_call: .; cdr3_aa: CASSETRSSYNSPLHF; cdr3_nt: TGTGCCAGCAGTGAAACCCGCAGCTCCTATAATTCACCCCTCCACTTT
clone_size: few; cdr3_length: 14; j_call: TRBJ2-7; v_call: TRBV25-1; d_call: .; cdr3_aa: CASSDLTASYEQYF; cdr3_nt: TGTGCCAGCAGTGACCTGACAGCTTCCTACGAGCAGTACTTC
clone_size: .; cdr3_length: 13; j_call: TRBJ1-6; v_call: TRBV29-1; d_call: .; cdr3_aa: CSAAPDSNSPLHF; cdr3_nt: TGCAGCGCCGCCCCAGACAGTAATTCACCCCTCCACTTT
clone_size: many; cdr3_length: 16; j_call: TRBJ2-3; v_call: TRBV7-8; d_call: TRBD1; cdr3_aa: CASSSRTGQGADTQYF; cdr3_nt: TGTGCCAGCAGTTCGCGGACAGGCCAAGGGGCAGATACGCAGTATTTT
clone_size: many; cdr3_length: 13; j_call: TRBJ2-2; v_call: TRBV2; d_call: .; cdr3_aa: CASRASNTGELFF; cdr3_nt: TGTGCCAGCCGAGCTTCGAACACCGGGGAGCTGTTTTTT
clone_size: many; cdr3_length: 16; j_call: TRBJ2-1; v_call: TRBV18; d_call: .; cdr3_aa: CASSPPGGMGYNEQFF; cdr3_nt: TGTGCCAGCTCACCACCTGGCGGGATGGGGTACAATGAGCAGTTCTTC
clone_size: .; cdr3_length: 14; j_call: TRBJ1-2; v_call: TRBV5-1; d_call: .; cdr3_aa: CASSLDGVNYGYTF; cdr3_nt: TGCGCCAGCAGCTTGGATGGGGTTAACTATGGCTACACCTTC
clone_size: few; cdr3_length: 14; j_call: TRBJ1-5; v_call: TRBV7-9; d_call: .; cdr3_aa: CASSGRQGNQPQHF; cdr3_nt: TGTGCCAGCAGCGGACGGCAGGGAAACCAGCCCCAGCATTTT
clone_size: few; cdr3_length: 16; j_call: TRBJ2-1; v_call: TRBV9; d_call: TRBD2; cdr3_aa: CASSVGSGLECNEQFF; cdr3_nt: TGTGCCAGCAGCGTAGGTTCAGGACTAGAATGCAATGAGCAGTTCTTC
clone_size: many; cdr3_length: 11; j_call: TRBJ2-7; v_call: TRBV28; d_call: .; cdr3_aa: CASGRSYEQYF; cdr3_nt: TGTGCCAGCGGGCGATCCTACGAGCAGTACTTC
clone_size: many; cdr3_length: 14; j_call: TRBJ2-1; v_call: TRBV30; d_call: TRBD2; cdr3_aa: CAGLPGLVMNEQFF; cdr3_nt: TGTGCCGGACTACCGGGACTAGTTATGAATGAGCAGTTCTTC
clone_size: few; cdr3_length: 17; j_call: TRBJ2-2; v_call: TRBV7-8; d_call: TRBD2; cdr3_aa: CASSPSRLAANTGELFF; cdr3_nt: TGTGCCAGCAGCCCCAGTCGGCTAGCGGCGAACACCGGGGAGCTGTTTTTT
clone_size: few; cdr3_length: 15; j_call: TRBJ2-5; v_call: TRBV6-5; d_call: TRBD1; cdr3_aa: CASSYYGQAQETQYF; cdr3_nt: TGTGCCAGCAGTTACTACGGACAGGCACAAGAGACCCAGTACTTC